One T cell receptor (beta chain) is described in this entry. What it recognizes is unknown. This specimen comes from a study of identifying expanded T cells in peripheral blood. Study findings and constraints: Roughly two-week clone count variance significantly increased as total template count grew. Differentially abundant clones: roughly 1.3 between replicates, approximately 16 at 2 to 3 weeks, more than 18 at four.

TCRdb's copy holds only in-frame clones and misses some; the assay was immunoSEQ multiplex PCR. In the table there are roughly 84,000 clones, about 90% of which are singletons. No infections or other immune events were documented during collection. The origin of this receptor is a person aged 18-69 years in good health. Input material: blood.

The CDR3 is CATGAYNEQFF. The CDR3 DNA reads TGTGCCACAGGGGCCTACAATGAGCAGTTCTTC. This chain joins TRBV19 and TRBJ2-1; tentatively, D is TRBD1 (6 bases). V was clipped by 10 bases and J by 2 bases, with 6 bases between them. This CDR3 has 11 amino acids. CDR1 and CDR2 (germline): LNHDA, SQIVND (reference sequence). Filled out from reference TRBV19 and TRBJ2-1, the complete variable domain reads DGGITQSPKYLFRKEGQNVTLSCEQNLNHDAMYWYRQDPGQGLRLIYYSQIVNDFQKGDIAEGYSVSREKKESFPLTVTSAQKNPTAFYLCATGAYNEQFFGPGTRLTVL.